This TCR beta chain was observed in a study of early T cells in non-severe SARS-CoV-2 infection. Study background: Unpaired chains resulted from sequencing bulk RNA of unsorted whole blood. Study-wide findings and caveats: Using VDJdb, the matching emphasized anti-spike CD8 responses while missing private and CD4 specificities.

CDR1 is LGHDT, CDR2 YNNKEL, per germline (reference sequence). CDR3 length: 14 residues. The germline V and J ends were trimmed by 3 bases and 0 bases, with 9 bases remaining between them. This clonotype has a handful of counts. Its target is unknown. Tagging with unique molecular identifiers was applied to individual cDNA molecules. MiXCR, run by TCRdb on the 5' RACE reads, gives a single entry per CDR3 protein. This table has around 40,000 distinct CDR3 sequences, 11% appearing once. The sequence derives from an adult who was a healthcare worker with PCR-confirmed SARS-CoV-2 infection or an uninfected control (not recorded which). The rearrangement links TRBV3-1 to TRBJ2-7, with D perhaps matching TRBD1 (5 bases). The sample taken for sequencing was whole blood. CDR3 DNA sequence: TGTGCCAGCAGCCAGACAGTCAGCTCCTACGAGCAGTACTTC. Protein sequence: CASSQTVSSYEQYF.